This is a list of T cell receptor beta chains from one sample in a study of response to subunit inactivated influenza vaccine. TCRdb recomputed calls from the RT-PCR reads with MiXCR, one row per CDR3 protein. Among around 760,000 distinct CDR3 sequences, about 14% were seen once, and the ten largest hold around 6.5%. This material consisted of PBMCs from blood, taken around 15 days before vaccination. These receptors came from a man aged 45-60 years who received an inactivated influenza vaccine. Each CDR3 is given with its conserved first and last residue. A D gene is named only where the DNA matches it firmly. Only part of the rows carry a size: once, few, many, or a class if the clone is expanded.

clone_size d_call j_call v_call cdr3_nt cdr3_aa
- - TRBJ2-3 TRBV11-3 TGTGCCAGCAGCTTAGACAGGAACGCAGATACGCAGTATTTT CASSLDRNADTQYF
few TRBD2 TRBJ2-7 TRBV12-3/TRBV12-4 TGTGCCAGCAGCCAGGGACTAGCGAGTTTTTACGAGCAGTACTTC CASSQGLASFYEQYF
few TRBD2 TRBJ2-3 TRBV20-1 TGCAGTGCTCGAACCCATCTAGCGGGGGTGGCAGATACGCAGTATTTT CSARTHLAGVADTQYF
many - TRBJ2-1 TRBV6-2/TRBV6-3 TGTGCCAGCAGACGTCCCGGGACGGAAAACAATGAGCAGTTCTTC CASRRPGTENNEQFF
- - TRBJ1-1 TRBV4-1 TGCGCCAGCAGCCAAGATCCTAGTAACAGGGCGGACACTGAAGCTTTCTTT CASSQDPSNRADTEAFF
- TRBD1 TRBJ1-1 TRBV4-1 TGCGCCAGCAGCCATCAAGACAGGGGCCGAGAAGCTTTCTTT CASSHQDRGREAFF
few TRBD1 TRBJ1-2 TRBV28 TGTGCCACCCTCCGACAGGGATATGGCTACACCTTC CATLRQGYGYTF
- - TRBJ1-2 TRBV6-2/TRBV6-3 TGTGCCAGCAGCCCGATCGCTAACTATGGCTACACCTTC CASSPIANYGYTF
many - TRBJ1-1 TRBV4-3 TGCGCCAGCAGCGAAGGACAGAGGGGGACTGAAGCTTTCTTT CASSEGQRGTEAFF
- TRBD2 TRBJ2-1 TRBV2 TGTGCCGGGACCACTAGCGGATCCTACAATGAGCAGTTCTTC CAGTTSGSYNEQFF
- - TRBJ2-7 TRBV30 TGTGCCTGGAGTGTATTGGACAGCTCCTACGAGCAGTACTTC CAWSVLDSSYEQYF
- TRBD2 TRBJ2-7 TRBV28 TGTGCCAGCATCTCAGCGGGAAACGAGCAGTACTTC CASISAGNEQYF
many TRBD2 TRBJ2-1 TRBV7-2 TGTGCCAGCAGCTCCCTTTGGCCGGCGGGAGTCCCCAATGAGCAGTTCTTC CASSSLWPAGVPNEQFF
- - TRBJ2-2 TRBV7-9 TGTGCCAGCCCGGAAAAATCGAACACCGGGGAGCTGTTTTTT CASPEKSNTGELFF
- - TRBJ2-7 TRBV20-1 TGCAGTGCTAGAGGGGACTCGGTATACGAGCAGTACTTC CSARGDSVYEQYF
- TRBD2 TRBJ2-2 TRBV10-3 TGTGCCACCACAGACCGAGCGGGGGCGAACACCGGGGAGCTGTTTTTT CATTDRAGANTGELFF
few - TRBJ1-3 TRBV30 TGTGCCTGGAGCCACCCCCTGGGATCTGGAAACACCATATATTTT CAWSHPLGSGNTIYF
- - TRBJ2-1 TRBV4-1 TGCGCCAGCAGCCAAGGGTGGTTAAGCGGGAATGAGCAGTTCTTC CASSQGWLSGNEQFF
few - TRBJ2-1 TRBV5-1 TGCGCCAGCAGCTTTCAGCCAAACAATGAGCAGTTCTTC CASSFQPNNEQFF
once - TRBJ2-1 TRBV11-3 TGTGCCAGCAGCTCTATAGATCCCTACAATGAGCAGTTCTTC CASSSIDPYNEQFF
- TRBD1 TRBJ2-5 TRBV10-2 TGCGCCAGCGGACAGGCCGGAGAGACCCAGTACTTC CASGQAGETQYF
few TRBD2 TRBJ2-3 TRBV29-1 TGCAGCGTTGTGGCTAGCGGGAGTATTGATACGCAGTATTTT CSVVASGSIDTQYF
many - TRBJ2-1 TRBV15 TGTGCCACCAGCAGCTCAAGCTACAGGGACAATGAGCAGTTCTTC CATSSSSYRDNEQFF
- TRBD1 TRBJ2-7 TRBV4-1 TGCGCCAGCAGCCTCATGGGACAGGGGGCGGGCGAGCAGTACTTC CASSLMGQGAGEQYF
- - TRBJ2-3 TRBV7-2 TGTGCCAGCAGCATGACAGTTAGCACAGATACGCAGTATTTT CASSMTVSTDTQYF
few TRBD2 TRBJ2-3 TRBV11-2 TGTGCCAGCAGCGCAGGACTAGGGCTGGATACGCAGTATTTT CASSAGLGLDTQYF
few - TRBJ1-5 TRBV3-1 TGTGCCAGCAGCATCTGGGGCAATCAGCCCCAGCATTTT CASSIWGNQPQHF
- TRBD2 TRBJ2-3 TRBV20-1 TGCAGTGCTAGAGGTGGGACTAGCGGAACTACAGATACGCAGTATTTT CSARGGTSGTTDTQYF
- TRBD1 TRBJ2-7 TRBV25-1 TGTGCCAGCAGTGAAGGGACAGATTCTTCGGGCGAGCAGTACTTC CASSEGTDSSGEQYF
- - TRBJ2-5 TRBV29-1 TGCAGCGTTGTTCAGGCAGGGCGTCAAGAGACCCAGTACTTC CSVVQAGRQETQYF
few - TRBJ2-4 TRBV12-3/TRBV12-4 TGTGCCAGCAGCCACGGGGCCCCGGACATTCAGTACTTC CASSHGAPDIQYF
few - TRBJ1-1 TRBV29-1 TGCAGCGTACTACCCCAGAGGAACACTGAAGCTTTCTTT CSVLPQRNTEAFF
few - TRBJ2-5 TRBV5-1 TGCGCCAGCAGCTTGGCCGGGTTAGGGACCCAGTACTTC CASSLAGLGTQYF
- - TRBJ2-6 TRBV4-3 TGCGCCAGCAGCCACCGCAGGGGTTCTGGGGCCAACGTCCTGACTTTC CASSHRRGSGANVLTF
many TRBD1 TRBJ1-1 TRBV6-2/TRBV6-3 TGTGCCAGCAGGTTGGACAGGTTGAGCACTGAAGCTTTCTTT CASRLDRLSTEAFF
few - TRBJ2-1 TRBV10-3 TGTGCCACCCTGAACACCATCTACAATGAGCAGTTCTTC CATLNTIYNEQFF
- - TRBJ2-3 TRBV28 TGTGCCAGCAGCATAGGGCGGGATACGCAGTATTTT CASSIGRDTQYF